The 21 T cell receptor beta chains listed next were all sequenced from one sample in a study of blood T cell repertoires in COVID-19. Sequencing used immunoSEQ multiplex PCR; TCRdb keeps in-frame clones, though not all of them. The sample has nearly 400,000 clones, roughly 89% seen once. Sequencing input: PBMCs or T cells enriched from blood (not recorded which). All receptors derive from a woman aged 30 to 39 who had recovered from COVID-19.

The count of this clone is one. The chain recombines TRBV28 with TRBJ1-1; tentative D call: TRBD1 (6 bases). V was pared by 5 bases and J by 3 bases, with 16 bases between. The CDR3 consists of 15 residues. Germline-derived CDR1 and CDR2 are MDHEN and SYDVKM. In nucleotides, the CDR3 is TGTGCCAGCAGTCTATCAGGGGCGATGGACACTGAAGCTTTCTTT. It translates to CASSLSGAMDTEAFF.

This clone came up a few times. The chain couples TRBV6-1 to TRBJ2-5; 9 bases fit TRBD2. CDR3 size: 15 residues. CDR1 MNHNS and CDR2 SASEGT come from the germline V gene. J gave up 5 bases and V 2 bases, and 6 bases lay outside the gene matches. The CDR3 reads CASSEQGLAGETQYF. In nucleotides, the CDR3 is TGTGCCAGCAGTGAACAGGGACTAGCCGGGGAGACCCAGTACTTC.

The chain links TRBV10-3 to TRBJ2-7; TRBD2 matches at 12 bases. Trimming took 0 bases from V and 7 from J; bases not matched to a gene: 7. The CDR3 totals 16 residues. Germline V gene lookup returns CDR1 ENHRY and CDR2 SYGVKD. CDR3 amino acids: CAISESLTSGRGEQYF. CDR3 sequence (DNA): TGTGCCATCAGTGAGTCATTGACTAGCGGGAGAGGGGAGCAGTACTTC.

Written as DNA, the CDR3 is TGTGCCAGCAGCGTTGCCGCTAGCGGGGTTCCAGATACGCAGTATTTT. This translates into CASSVAASGVPDTQYF. The chain links TRBV9 to TRBJ2-3, with 9 bases lining up with TRBD2. The CDR3 extends over 16 amino acids. In germline, CDR1 is SGDLS, CDR2 YYNGEE. With V trimmed by 2 bases and J by 4 bases, 8 bases remained unmatched.

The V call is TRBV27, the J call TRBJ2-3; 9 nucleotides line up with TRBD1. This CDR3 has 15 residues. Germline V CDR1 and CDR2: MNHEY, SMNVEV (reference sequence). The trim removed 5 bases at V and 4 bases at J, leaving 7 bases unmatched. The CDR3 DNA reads TGTGCCAGCAGTCAGGGACAGGGATTCGCAGATACGCAGTATTTT. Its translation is CASSQGQGFADTQYF.

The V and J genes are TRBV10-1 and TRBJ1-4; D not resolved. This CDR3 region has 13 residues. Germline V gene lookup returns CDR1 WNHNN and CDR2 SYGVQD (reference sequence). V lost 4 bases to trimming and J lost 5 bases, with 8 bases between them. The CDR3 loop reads CASSGTMNEKLFF. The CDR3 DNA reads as TGCGCCAGCAGTGGAACTATGAATGAAAAACTGTTTTTT.

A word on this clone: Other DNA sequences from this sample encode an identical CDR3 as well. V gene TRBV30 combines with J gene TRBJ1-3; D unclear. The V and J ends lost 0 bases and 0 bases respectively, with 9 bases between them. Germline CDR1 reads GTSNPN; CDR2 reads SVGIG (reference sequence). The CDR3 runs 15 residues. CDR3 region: CAWSVPRSSGNTIYF. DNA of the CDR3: TGTGCCTGGAGTGTACCAAGGAGCTCTGGAAACACCATATATTTT. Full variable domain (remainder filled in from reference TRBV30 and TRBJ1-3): SQTIHQWPATLVQPVGSPLSLECTVEGTSNPNLYWYRQAAGRGLQLLFYSVGIGQISSEVPQNLSASRPQDRQFILSSKKLLLSDSGFYLCAWSVPRSSGNTIYFGEGSWLTVV.

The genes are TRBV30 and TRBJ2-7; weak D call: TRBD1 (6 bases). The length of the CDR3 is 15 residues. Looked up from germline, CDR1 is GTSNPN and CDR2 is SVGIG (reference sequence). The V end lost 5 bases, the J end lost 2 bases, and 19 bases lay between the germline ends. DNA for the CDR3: TGTGCCTGGGCAGGGGCGGAGGCCCTGACCTACGAGCAGTACTTC. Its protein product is CAWAGAEALTYEQYF.

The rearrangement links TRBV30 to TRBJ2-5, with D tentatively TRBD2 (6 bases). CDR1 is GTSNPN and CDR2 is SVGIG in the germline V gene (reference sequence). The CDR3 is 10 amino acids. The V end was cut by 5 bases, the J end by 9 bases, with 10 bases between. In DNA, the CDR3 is TGTGCCTGGGGGGGAGGACCCCAGTACTTC. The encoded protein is CAWGGGPQYF.

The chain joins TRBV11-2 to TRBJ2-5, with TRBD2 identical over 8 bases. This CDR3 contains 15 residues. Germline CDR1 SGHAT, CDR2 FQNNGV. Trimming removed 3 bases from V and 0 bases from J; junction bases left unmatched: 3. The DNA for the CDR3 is TGTGCCAGCAGCTTTTGGCGGGGGGACCAAGAGACCCAGTACTTC. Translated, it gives CASSFWRGDQETQYF.

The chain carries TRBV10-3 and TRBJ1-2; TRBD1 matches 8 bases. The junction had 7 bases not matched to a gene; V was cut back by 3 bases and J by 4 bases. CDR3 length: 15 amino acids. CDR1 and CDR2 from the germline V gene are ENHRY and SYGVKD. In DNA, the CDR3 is TGTGCCATCAGTGATCGGGCAGGGGGCTTCTATGGCTACACCTTC. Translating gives CAISDRAGGFYGYTF.

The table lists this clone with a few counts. CDR3 DNA: TGTGCCAGCAGCTTAGGCAGGCCAGCTAGCGGCTCCTACGAGCAGTACTTC. It encodes CASSLGRPASGSYEQYF. The J gene is TRBJ2-7, the V gene TRBV7-9; 7 nucleotides line up with TRBD2. CDR3 length: 17 amino acids. V was clipped by 1 base and J by 0 bases; unmatched bases: 9. Per germline, CDR1 SEHNR and CDR2 FQNEAQ (reference sequence).

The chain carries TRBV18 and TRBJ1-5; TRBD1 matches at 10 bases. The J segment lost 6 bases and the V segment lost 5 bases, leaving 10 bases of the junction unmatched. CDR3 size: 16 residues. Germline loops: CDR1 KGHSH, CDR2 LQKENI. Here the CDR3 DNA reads TGTGCCAGCTCAGGGCCCGGGACAGGGGCAAGTCAGCCCCAGCATTTT. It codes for CASSGPGTGASQPQHF.

The CDR3 DNA reads as TGTGCCAGCAGCGTTGGACAGGGGGGAATTCGAGGCTACACCTTC. Protein product: CASSVGQGGIRGYTF. V usage is TRBV9 and J usage is TRBJ1-2, with 10 bases matching TRBD1. V lost 2 bases, J lost 8 bases, and 9 bases stayed unmatched. Germline CDR1 reads SGDLS; CDR2 reads YYNGEE. There are 15 residues in the CDR3.

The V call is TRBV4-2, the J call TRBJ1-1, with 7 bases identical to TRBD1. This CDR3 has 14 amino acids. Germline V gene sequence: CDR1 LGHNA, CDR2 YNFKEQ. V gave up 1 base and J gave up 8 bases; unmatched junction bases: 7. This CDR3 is CASSQAGDSLEAFF. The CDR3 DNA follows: TGTGCCAGCAGCCAAGCCGGGGACAGTCTAGAAGCTTTCTTT.

The CDR3, as DNA: TGTGCCAGCAGCGCGGCGGTATCGGGTAGCGAGCAGTACTTC. Encoded protein: CASSAAVSGSEQYF. The chain joins TRBV5-4 to TRBJ2-7, with unresolved D. Trimming shortened V by 4 bases and J by 6 bases, and 17 bases separated the two germline ends. The CDR3 runs 14 residues. Per the germline V gene, CDR1 is SGHNT and CDR2 is YYREEE (reference sequence).

In DNA form, the CDR3 reads TGTGCCAGCAGCCCTACTGGGACTAGGGAGCAGTACTTC. This codes for CASSPTGTREQYF. The genes are TRBV3-1 (or the pseudogene TRBV3-2) and TRBJ2-7; TRBD2 agrees at 8 bases. With 4 bases clipped from V and 7 bases from J, the junction kept 6 bases outside the gene matches. The CDR3 is made up of 13 amino acids. CDR1 is LGHDT, CDR2 YNNKEL, per germline (reference sequence).

CDR3 sequence reads: CASSKGREGNEQFF. The CDR3 DNA reads TGTGCCAGCAGCAAGGGTCGGGAGGGCAATGAGCAGTTCTTC. The chain combines TRBV6-2 or TRBV6-3 with TRBJ2-1, with TRBD2 matching over 8 bases. The CDR3 is made up of 14 amino acids. Trimming took 6 bases from V and 6 from J; bases not matched to a gene: 7. CDR1 and CDR2 (germline): MNHEY, SVGEGT.

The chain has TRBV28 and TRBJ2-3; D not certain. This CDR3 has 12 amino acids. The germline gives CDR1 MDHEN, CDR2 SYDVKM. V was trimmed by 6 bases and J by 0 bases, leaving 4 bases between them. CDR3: CASSRSTDTQYF. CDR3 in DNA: TGTGCCAGCAGCAGAAGCACAGATACGCAGTATTTT.

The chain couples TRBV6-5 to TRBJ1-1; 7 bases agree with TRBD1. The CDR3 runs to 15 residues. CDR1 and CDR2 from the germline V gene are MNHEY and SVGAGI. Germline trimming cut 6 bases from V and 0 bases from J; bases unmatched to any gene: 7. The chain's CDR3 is CASRVPGQMNTEAFF. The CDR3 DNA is TGTGCCAGCAGGGTCCCGGGACAGATGAACACTGAAGCTTTCTTT.

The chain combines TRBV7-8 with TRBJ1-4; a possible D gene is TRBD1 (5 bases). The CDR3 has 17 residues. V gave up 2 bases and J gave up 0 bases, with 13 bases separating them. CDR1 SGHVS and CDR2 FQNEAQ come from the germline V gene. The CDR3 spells CASSLYPGTTTNEKLFF. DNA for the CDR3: TGTGCCAGCAGCTTATATCCAGGGACTACAACTAATGAAAAACTGTTTTTT. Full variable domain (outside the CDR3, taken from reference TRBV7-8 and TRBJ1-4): GAGVSQSPRYKVAKRGQDVALRCDPISGHVSLFWYQQALGQGPEFLTYFQNEAQLDKSGLPSDRFFAERPEGSVSTLKIQRTQQEDSAVYLCASSLYPGTTTNEKLFFGSGTQLSVL.